Shown below are 15 T cell receptor beta chains from a single sample sequenced in a study of Tregs in tolerant kidney transplant recipients. Sequencing used immunoSEQ multiplex PCR; TCRdb keeps in-frame clones, though not all of them. The table shows 20,000 or so clones, with about three fifths occurring only once. The antigens of these receptors remain unknown. The sample comprised Tregs from blood cultured with allogeneic cells. The receptors here all came from a human donor in good health.

This chain joins TRBV11-2 and TRBJ2-5; maybe TRBD2 (6 bases). The germline V gene has CDR1 SGHAT and CDR2 FQNNGV. This CDR3 contains 15 residues. V gave up 5 bases and J gave up 5 bases, with 18 bases separating them. The CDR3 loop reads CASSLLGGLAETQYF. The CDR3 DNA follows: TGTGCCAGCAGCCTATTGGGTGGGCTAGCGGAGACCCAGTACTTC.

The genes are TRBV5-5 and TRBJ2-7, with TRBD1 as a possible D gene (6 bases). Trimming pared 4 bases from V and 4 bases from J, leaving 9 bases between. The CDR3 contains 12 residues. The germline CDR1 and CDR2 sequences are SGHKS and YYEKEE (reference sequence). CDR3 residues: CASSLDRYEQYF. The CDR3 DNA is TGTGCCAGCAGCCTTGACAGGTACGAGCAGTACTTC.

The gene calls are TRBV10-3 and TRBJ1-4; D gene uncertain. Germline V gene data show CDR1 as ENHRY and CDR2 as SYGVKD. V lost 2 bases and J lost 5, with 9 bases in between. The CDR3 runs to 14 residues. The CDR3 spells CAISEETSNEKLFF. CDR3 DNA sequence: TGTGCCATCAGTGAGGAGACAAGCAATGAAAAACTGTTTTTT.

This clone was seen a handful of times. J is TRBJ2-6 and V is TRBV7-9, with 10 bases lining up with TRBD2. Trimming took 5 bases from V and 0 from J; bases not matched to a gene: 4. Germline loops: CDR1 SEHNR, CDR2 FQNEAQ (reference sequence). This CDR3 has 17 residues. In DNA form, the CDR3 reads TGTGCCAGCAGCGGCGCTAGCGGGGGCTCTGGGGCCAACGTCCTGACTTTC. As protein: CASSGASGGSGANVLTF.

The chain employs TRBV5-6 and TRBJ2-3; D not resolved. The CDR3 is made up of 13 amino acids. Trimming took off 5 bases at V and 1 base at J, with 8 bases between the two ends. Germline V gives CDR1 SGHDT, CDR2 YYEEEE. The CDR3 region has the DNA TGTGCCAGCAGTCTCCCGGGCACAGATACGCAGTATTTT. Its protein product is CASSLPGTDTQYF.

In regard to this clone: This may arise from a read error, as a much more abundant clone is one base away. The rearrangement links TRBV6-5 to TRBJ1-2; tentative D call: TRBD1 (5 bases). The CDR3 is 12 amino acids. The germline V gene encodes CDR1 MNHEY and CDR2 SVGAGI. Trimming took off 6 bases at V and 4 bases at J, with 9 bases between the two ends. The CDR3 DNA follows: TGTGCCAGCAGGCGCGGGGCCTATGGCTACACCTTC. As protein: CASRRGAYGYTF.

This clone appeared a few times. V is TRBV5-1 and J is TRBJ1-1; perhaps TRBD1 as D (5 bases). CDR1 is SGHRS and CDR2 is YFSETQ in the germline V gene. V dropped 4 bases and J dropped 5 bases, with 21 bases sitting between them. The CDR3 totals 16 residues. As DNA, the CDR3 is TGCGCCAGCAGCCCATTGCAGAGGCAGGGAGGAACTGAAGCTTTCTTT. It is translated as CASSPLQRQGGTEAFF.

The chain employs TRBV5-4 and TRBJ2-1; 7 nucleotides agree with TRBD1. Trimming took 0 bases from V and 3 from J; bases not matched to a gene: 6. The CDR3 spans 16 residues. Germline loops: CDR1 SGHNT, CDR2 YYREEE (reference sequence). The CDR3 nucleotides are TGTGCCAGCAGCTTGGCTCCGACAGGGTTCTACAATGAGCAGTTCTTC. Its translation is CASSLAPTGFYNEQFF.

The chain combines TRBV5-6 with TRBJ1-5; D is ambiguous. The CDR3 is made up of 12 amino acids. Germline loops: CDR1 SGHDT, CDR2 YYEEEE. V gave up 6 bases and J gave up 7 bases, with 11 bases separating them. The CDR3 coding sequence is TGTGCCAGCAACCCCCTTGGGCAGCCCCAGCATTTT. Translating it yields CASNPLGQPQHF.

The rearrangement uses TRBV4-2 and TRBJ2-7; the match to TRBD2 covers 11 bases. The CDR3 loop spans 15 amino acids. Germline trimming cut 2 bases from V and 2 bases from J; bases unmatched to any gene: 2. The germline gives CDR1 LGHNA, CDR2 YNFKEQ. The CDR3 sequence is CASSQIAGGTYEQYF. The CDR3 DNA reads TGTGCCAGCAGCCAAATAGCGGGGGGGACCTACGAGCAGTACTTC.

This clone was counted a few times. V usage is TRBV6-5 and J usage is TRBJ1-1; D possibly corresponds to TRBD1 (5 bases). The CDR3 has 12 residues. Trimming took 2 bases from V and 7 from J, leaving 8 bases between them. The germline gives CDR1 MNHEY, CDR2 SVGAGI. The CDR3 spells CASSYDSGEAFF. DNA of the CDR3: TGTGCCAGCAGTTACGACAGTGGTGAAGCTTTCTTT.

The chain recombines TRBV5-1 with TRBJ2-5; D uncertain. The germline V gene has CDR1 SGHRS and CDR2 YFSETQ. The CDR3 is made up of 13 amino acids. Trimming took 0 bases from V and 4 from J, leaving 7 bases between them. The CDR3 reads CASSLGARETQYF. The CDR3 DNA is TGCGCCAGCAGCTTGGGGGCACGAGAGACCCAGTACTTC.

This clone was counted only a few times. The chain couples TRBV12-2 to TRBJ2-7; the DNA was not compared with TRBD1, the D call given in the table. TRBV12-2 corresponds to a pseudogene. The CDR3 sequence is 16 residues long. The CDR3 nucleotides are TGTGCAAGTCGTCCCAACCTGGGACAGGGGGGATACGAGCAGTACTTC. Translated, it gives CASRPNLGQGGYEQYF.

The rearrangement links TRBV6-5 to TRBJ1-2, with a tentative D call TRBD1 (6 bases). Trimming cost V 5 bases and J 1 base, with 8 bases left between them. The CDR3 length is 13 residues. CDR1 is MNHEY, CDR2 SVGAGI, per germline. This CDR3 is CASSQDSNYGYTF. For the CDR3, the DNA is TGTGCCAGCAGTCAGGACAGTAACTATGGCTACACCTTC.

The rearrangement joins TRBV5-4 to TRBJ2-5; the D gene is possibly TRBD2 (6 bases). Germline V gene data show CDR1 as SGHNT and CDR2 as YYREEE (reference sequence). The CDR3 extends over 17 amino acids. V lost 5 bases, J lost 2 bases, and 22 bases lay in between. The CDR3 sequence is CASSLRGISLRQETQYF. Here the CDR3 DNA reads TGTGCCAGCAGTTTGCGCGGGATTAGCTTGCGGCAAGAGACCCAGTACTTC.